This T cell receptor (beta chain) was retrieved from a study of cytomegalovirus exposure and HLA in healthy donors. Study summary: Among around 180 million T cells, an earlier analysis found roughly 100 million unique TCR beta sequences. Early released data had about 85 million unique TCRs, all coming from HLA-typed donors.

It was with 60 Vbeta and 13 Jbeta primers that the PCR ran. Original methodology: Later, tens of millions of unique TCR beta chains were counted in an analysis, and approximately 10 million of them were shared. The table came from immunoSEQ multiplex PCR; TCRdb's copy has only in-frame clones and leaves some out. That table supplies the V and J calls and clone size; D and trimming were determined from the DNA. The sample contains just under 95,000 clones, around 77% of which appear only once. The CDR3 runs to 14 residues. Germline V gene lookup returns CDR1 SGDLS and CDR2 YYNGEE. Trimming pared 3 bases from V and 1 base from J, leaving 10 bases between. The sample holds a few counts of this clone.

The chain combines TRBV9 with TRBJ1-1, with a possible D match to TRBD1 (6 bases). The sample taken for sequencing was PBMCs. This TCR derives from a man between 50 and 59 years old in good health and CMV-seropositive. CDR3 coding DNA: TGTGCCAGCAGCGCCGTGACAGGGAACACTGAAGCTTTCTTT. Its protein is CASSAVTGNTEAFF.